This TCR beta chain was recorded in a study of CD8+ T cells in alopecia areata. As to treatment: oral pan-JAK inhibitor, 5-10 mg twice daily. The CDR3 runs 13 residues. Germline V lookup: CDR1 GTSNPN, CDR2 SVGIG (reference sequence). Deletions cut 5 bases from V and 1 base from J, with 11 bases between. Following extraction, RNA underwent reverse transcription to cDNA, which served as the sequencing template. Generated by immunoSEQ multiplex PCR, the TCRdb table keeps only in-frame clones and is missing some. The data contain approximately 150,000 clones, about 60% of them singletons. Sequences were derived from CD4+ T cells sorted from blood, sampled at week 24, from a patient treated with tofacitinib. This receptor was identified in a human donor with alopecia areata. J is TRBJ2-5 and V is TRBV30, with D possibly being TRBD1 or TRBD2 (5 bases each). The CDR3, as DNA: TGTGCCTGGGCCCGGGACCGCCAAGAGACCCAGTACTTC. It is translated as CAWARDRQETQYF. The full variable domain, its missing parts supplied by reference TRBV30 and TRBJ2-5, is SQTIHQWPATLVQPVGSPLSLECTVEGTSNPNLYWYRQAAGRGLQLLFYSVGIGQISSEVPQNLSASRPQDRQFILSSKKLLLSDSGFYLCAWARDRQETQYFGPGTRLLVL.